This TCR beta chain emerged from a study of PD-1 blockade in classical Hodgkin lymphoma. Brentuximab vedotin exposure varied among the patients, all of whom had relapsed after autologous stem cell transplantation. Produced via immunoSEQ multiplex PCR; TCRdb's table is partial and in-frame only. The data contain roughly 150,000 clones, approximately 80% of them singletons. Per the germline V gene, CDR1 is SEHNR and CDR2 is FQNEAQ (reference sequence). The V end was cut by 1 base, the J end by 5 bases, with 9 bases between. The CDR3 loop spans 15 amino acids. The V gene is TRBV7-9, the J gene TRBJ1-6; D is unclear. The sample consisted of peripheral blood mononuclear cells (PBMCs), taken before the second cycle of nivolumab. This TCR derives from a human donor with classical Hodgkin lymphoma. The CDR3 sequence is CASSLGTFDNSPLHF. The CDR3 DNA reads as TGTGCCAGCAGCTTAGGCACATTTGATAATTCACCCCTCCACTTT.